The 2 T cell receptor beta chains reported below all come from one sample, sequenced in a study of T cell changes during pregnancy in multiple sclerosis (dated by TCRdb to the late 2010s). Receptor amplification or capture employed the immunoSEQ multiplex PCR assay. The source is immuneACCESS, and TCRdb retained only in-frame sequences with V and J called. Part of the clones is not carried over; for the studies checked, unresolved V genes explain less than half of this, and the remainder is unexplained. Counted in this sample were 50,000 to 60,000 clones; more than 80% of them appeared once. The leading ten clones occupy just under 0.6% of the sample. The sequencing used CD4+ T cells from peripheral blood mononuclear cells, collected in the first trimester of pregnancy. The receptors come from a female donor with multiple sclerosis, enrolled in a pregnancy study.

Of note for this clone: One end of the junction does not line up with germline, which may come from a read error. J is TRBJ2-7 and V is TRBV5-1, with 10 bases fitting TRBD1. Germline V lookup: CDR1 SGHRS, CDR2 YFSETQ. This CDR3 has 13 amino acids. The CDR3 region is CASTFTGTGVLWF. CDR3 sequence (DNA): TGCGCCAGCACCTTCACCGGGACAGGGGTTTTGTGGTTC.

This rearrangement joins TRBV2 to TRBJ2-7; D gene ambiguous. Germline CDR1 reads SNHLY; CDR2 reads FYNNEI. This CDR3 contains 12 residues. V lost 2 bases to trimming and J lost 3 bases, with 5 bases between them. In DNA form, the CDR3 reads TGTGCCAGCAGTGAACAAATCTACGAGCAGTACTTC. Encoded protein: CASSEQIYEQYF.